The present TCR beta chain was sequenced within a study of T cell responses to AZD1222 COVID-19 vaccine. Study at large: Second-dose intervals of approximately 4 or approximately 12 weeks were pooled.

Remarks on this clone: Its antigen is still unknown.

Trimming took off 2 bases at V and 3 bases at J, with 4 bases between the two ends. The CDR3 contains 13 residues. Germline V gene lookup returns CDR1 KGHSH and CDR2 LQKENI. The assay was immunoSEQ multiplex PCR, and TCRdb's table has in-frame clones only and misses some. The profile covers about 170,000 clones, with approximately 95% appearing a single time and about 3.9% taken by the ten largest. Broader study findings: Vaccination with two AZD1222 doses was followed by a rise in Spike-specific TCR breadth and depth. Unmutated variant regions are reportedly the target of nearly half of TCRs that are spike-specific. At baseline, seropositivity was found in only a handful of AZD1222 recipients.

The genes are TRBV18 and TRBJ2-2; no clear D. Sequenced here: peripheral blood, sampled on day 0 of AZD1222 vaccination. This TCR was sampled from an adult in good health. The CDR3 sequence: CASSPGDTGELFF. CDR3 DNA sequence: TGTGCCAGCTCACCAGGGGACACCGGGGAGCTGTTTTTT.